Listed below are T cell receptor beta chains from one sample, sequenced in a study of shared clonotypes between healthy human individuals. Some clones are missing from TCRdb's copy, which holds only in-frame ones; the method was immunoSEQ multiplex PCR. This repertoire shows roughly 490,000 clones, approximately 79% found once; its top ten account for more than 10%. The sample taken for sequencing was PBMCs. The origin of the receptors is a middle-aged woman in good health. Some clones in this sample may be carry-over from other donors' samples. CDR3s include the opening cysteine and the closing phenylalanine or tryptophan. D genes are given only for firm matches. Clone size is shown for a subset of rows, as once, few, many or a class of expanded clone.

cdr3_aa cdr3_nt j_call cdr3_length d_call v_call clone_size
CAWDRDAGGYTF TGTGCCTGGGACAGGGACGCCGGTGGCTACACCTTC TRBJ1-2 12 TRBD1 TRBV30 NA
CASSPALGGNSPLHF TGTGCCAGCAGCCCGGCGTTGGGGGGAAATTCACCCCTCCACTTT TRBJ1-6 15 NA TRBV11-2 NA
CASNSKESTDTQYF TGCGCCAGCAACTCTAAGGAGTCCACAGATACGCAGTATTTT TRBJ2-3 14 NA TRBV5-1 NA
CASQDWRDRRTDTQYF TGTGCCAGCCAGGATTGGCGGGACCGCCGCACAGATACGCAGTATTTT TRBJ2-3 16 NA TRBV11-2 NA
CAWISLQRTRGYGYTF TGTGCCTGGATATCCTTACAACGAACGAGGGGCTATGGCTACACCTTC TRBJ1-2 16 NA TRBV30 NA
CASSIAPRGETQYF TGTGCCAGTAGTATAGCCCCTCGGGGGGAGACCCAGTACTTC TRBJ2-5 14 NA TRBV19 NA
CASSLVISGSTYEQYF TGTGCCAGCAGCTTGGTCATTAGCGGGAGTACCTACGAGCAGTACTTC TRBJ2-7 16 TRBD2 TRBV5-4 few
CATSRDRGLGYEQYF TGTGCCACCAGCAGAGATAGGGGACTAGGCTACGAGCAGTACTTC TRBJ2-7 15 TRBD2 TRBV15 NA
CAWSVGLRSGTQYF TGTGCCTGGAGTGTAGGGCTACGGTCGGGTACGCAGTATTTT TRBJ2-3 14 NA TRBV30 NA
CASSSDRGTQPQHF TGTGCCAGCAGCTCCGACAGGGGTACTCAGCCCCAGCATTTT TRBJ1-5 14 TRBD1 TRBV2 NA
CASSLRGGQETQYF TGCGCCAGCAGCTTGCGCGGGGGGCAAGAGACCCAGTACTTC TRBJ2-5 14 TRBD2 TRBV5-1 once
CASSLALDSYEQYF TGTGCCAGCTCTCTAGCCCTGGACAGCTACGAGCAGTACTTC TRBJ2-7 14 NA TRBV18 NA
CAWGRRGRYGNQPQHF TGTGCCTGGGGCCGCAGGGGGAGGTATGGCAATCAGCCCCAGCATTTT TRBJ1-5 16 TRBD1 TRBV30 many
CASSQVGQGGLLAKNIQYF TGCGCCAGCAGCCAAGTCGGACAGGGGGGCCTTTTAGCCAAAAACATTCAGTACTTC TRBJ2-4 19 TRBD1 TRBV4-1 NA
CASSTADARSTDTQYF TGTGCCAGCTCAACCGCGGACGCCAGGTCCACAGATACGCAGTATTTT TRBJ2-3 16 NA TRBV18 once
CASSPLVDYEQYF TGTGCCAGCAGCCCACTAGTTGACTACGAGCAGTACTTC TRBJ2-7 13 NA TRBV2 many
CASSSWGQGTGELFF TGTGCCAGCAGTTCTTGGGGACAGGGGACGGGGGAGCTGTTTTTT TRBJ2-2 15 TRBD1 TRBV27 NA
CSVEDPNTGELFF TGCAGCGTTGAAGATCCTAACACCGGGGAGCTGTTTTTT TRBJ2-2 13 NA TRBV29-1 once
CASSQDRGGYEQYF TGCGCCAGCAGCCAAGACCGAGGGGGGTACGAGCAGTACTTC TRBJ2-7 14 NA TRBV4-1 NA
CASSVAGTSVYEQFF TGTGCCAGCAGTGTGGCGGGGACTAGCGTCTATGAGCAGTTCTTC TRBJ2-1 15 TRBD2 TRBV6-4 few
CASSDNGENTEAFF TGTGCCAGCAGTGATAATGGGGAGAACACTGAAGCTTTCTTT TRBJ1-1 14 NA TRBV6-1 few
CASSQGRAGAYEQYF TGTGCCAGCAGCCAAGGTAGGGCAGGGGCCTACGAGCAGTACTTC TRBJ2-7 15 NA TRBV14 NA
CASSLETSGSSAYNEQFF TGCGCCAGCAGCTTGGAGACTAGCGGGAGCAGCGCCTACAATGAGCAGTTCTTC TRBJ2-1 18 TRBD2 TRBV5-1 NA